This T cell receptor beta chain was obtained from a study of CD4 T cells in relation to SARS-CoV-2 and coronaviruses. General observations from the study: Roughly 69% of donors had memory CD4+ clonotypes crossrecognizing SARS-CoV-2 and common cold coronavirus spike.

This CDR3 region has 13 residues. Germline trimming cut 4 bases from V and 0 bases from J; bases unmatched to any gene: 1. CDR1 GTSNPN and CDR2 SVGIG come from the germline V gene (reference sequence). This clone was seen only a few times. Its cognate antigen is unknown. The unexposed donors gave CD4+ T cells in about 2011-2018, prior to COVID-19. Isolation of CD4+ T cells took place after approximately 11 days in culture. This table comes from immunoSEQ multiplex PCR, and its TCRdb copy is limited to in-frame clones, with some not included. This table has approximately 21,000 clones, roughly 78% appearing once.

The clonotype was recovered from a human donor in good health. The chain joins TRBV30 to TRBJ2-3; 7 bases agree with TRBD2. Material: CD4+ T cells from PBMCs, cultured in vitro. The CDR3 coding sequence is TGTGCCTGGAAGCGGGAAAGCACAGATACGCAGTATTTT. The encoded protein is CAWKRESTDTQYF.